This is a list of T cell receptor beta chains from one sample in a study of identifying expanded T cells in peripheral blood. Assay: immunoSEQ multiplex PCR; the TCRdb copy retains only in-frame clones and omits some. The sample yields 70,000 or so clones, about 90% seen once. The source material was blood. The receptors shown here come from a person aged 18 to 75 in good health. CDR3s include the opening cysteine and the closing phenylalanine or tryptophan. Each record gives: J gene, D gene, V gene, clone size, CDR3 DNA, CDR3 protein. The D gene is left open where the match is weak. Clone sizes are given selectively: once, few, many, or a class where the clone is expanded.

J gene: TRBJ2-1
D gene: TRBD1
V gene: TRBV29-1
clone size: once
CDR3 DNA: TGCAGCGTTGAGTTAGCCCCGGGACAGGCTTACAATGAGCAGTTCTTC
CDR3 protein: CSVELAPGQAYNEQFF

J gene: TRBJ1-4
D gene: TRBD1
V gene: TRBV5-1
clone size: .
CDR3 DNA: TGCGCCAGCAGCACAGGGGACGGCGTTGGAGAAAAACTGTTTTTT
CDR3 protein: CASSTGDGVGEKLFF

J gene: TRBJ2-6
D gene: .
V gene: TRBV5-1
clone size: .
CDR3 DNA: TGCGCCAGCAGCTCCAGGGACCTCCACTCTGGGGCCAACGTCCTGACTTTC
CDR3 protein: CASSSRDLHSGANVLTF

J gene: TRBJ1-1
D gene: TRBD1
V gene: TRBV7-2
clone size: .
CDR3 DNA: TGTGCCAGCAGTCGGGACAGAAACACTGAAGCTTTCTTT
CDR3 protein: CASSRDRNTEAFF

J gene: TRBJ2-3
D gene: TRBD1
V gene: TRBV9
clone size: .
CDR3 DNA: TGTGCCAGCAGCGTAGAGGTAGGGGGCGCGACAGATACGCAGTATTTT
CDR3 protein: CASSVEVGGATDTQYF

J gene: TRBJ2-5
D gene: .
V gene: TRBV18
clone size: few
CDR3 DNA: TGTGCCAGCTCACCAAGGGTCGCCCCGACACAGTACTTC
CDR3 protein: CASSPRVAPTQYF

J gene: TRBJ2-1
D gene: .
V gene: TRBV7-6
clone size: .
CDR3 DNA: TGTGCCAGCAGCTTACGGCTAGCAGCCTTCAATGAGCAGTTCTTC
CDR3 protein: CASSLRLAAFNEQFF

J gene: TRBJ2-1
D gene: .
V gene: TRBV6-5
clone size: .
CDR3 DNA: TGTGCCAGCAGTGGATCGGGAAATGAGCAGTTCTTC
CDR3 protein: CASSGSGNEQFF

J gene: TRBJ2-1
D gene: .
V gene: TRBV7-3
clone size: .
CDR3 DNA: TGTGCCAGCAGCCCACGCTTCGGACATGAGCAGTTCTTC
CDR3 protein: CASSPRFGHEQFF

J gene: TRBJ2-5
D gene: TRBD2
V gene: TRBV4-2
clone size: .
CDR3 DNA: TGTGCCAGCAGCCGGACTAGCGGGAACGCGGAGACCCAGTACTTC
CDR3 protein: CASSRTSGNAETQYF

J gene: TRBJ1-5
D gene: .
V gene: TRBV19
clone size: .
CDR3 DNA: TGTGCCAGTAGTCTAGGACAGTCGCTAAGCAATCAGCCCCAGCATTTT
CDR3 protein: CASSLGQSLSNQPQHF

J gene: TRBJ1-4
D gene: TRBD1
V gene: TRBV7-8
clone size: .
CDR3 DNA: TGTGCCAGCAGCCCTACAGGGGGCCGAAATGAAAAACTGTTTTTT
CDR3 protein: CASSPTGGRNEKLFF

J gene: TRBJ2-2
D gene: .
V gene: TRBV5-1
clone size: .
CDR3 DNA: TGCGCCAGCAGCTTTGGAGTCGGGGAGCTGTTTTTT
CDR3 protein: CASSFGVGELFF

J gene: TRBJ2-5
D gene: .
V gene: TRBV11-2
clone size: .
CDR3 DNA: TGTGCCAGCAGCTTAGATGACGTGGGGTTAGTAGAGACCCAGTACTTC
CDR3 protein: CASSLDDVGLVETQYF

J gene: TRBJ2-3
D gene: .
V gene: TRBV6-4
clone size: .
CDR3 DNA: TGTGCCAGCAGTGACCCGACAGGGAGGATTCGGACAGATACGCAGTATTTT
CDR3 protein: CASSDPTGRIRTDTQYF

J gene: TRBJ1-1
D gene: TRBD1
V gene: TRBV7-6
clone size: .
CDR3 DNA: TGTGCCAGCAGCCCCGCCCCCGCAGGGGGCGCGAACACTGAAGCTTTCTTT
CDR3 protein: CASSPAPAGGANTEAFF

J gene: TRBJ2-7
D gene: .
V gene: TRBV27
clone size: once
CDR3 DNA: TGTGCCAGCAGTCACATTTCTGACTGGAGCTCCTACGAGCAGTACTTC
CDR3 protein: CASSHISDWSSYEQYF

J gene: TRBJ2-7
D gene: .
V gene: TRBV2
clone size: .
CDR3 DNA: TGTGCCAGAACTTACGAGCAGTACTTC
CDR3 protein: CARTYEQYF

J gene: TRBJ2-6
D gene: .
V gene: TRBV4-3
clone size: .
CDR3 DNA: TGCGCCAGCAGCCAAGCCATTGCCCCAGGCTCTGGGGCCAACGTCCTGACTTTC
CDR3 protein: CASSQAIAPGSGANVLTF

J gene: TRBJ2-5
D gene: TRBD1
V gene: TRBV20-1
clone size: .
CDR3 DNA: TGCAGTGCAGGGGGCGCGGAGACCCAGTACTTC
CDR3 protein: CSAGGAETQYF

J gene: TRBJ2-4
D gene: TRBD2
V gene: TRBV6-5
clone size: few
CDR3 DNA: TGTGCCAGCAGACGGACGGGAGGAAACATTCAGTACTTC
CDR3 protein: CASRRTGGNIQYF

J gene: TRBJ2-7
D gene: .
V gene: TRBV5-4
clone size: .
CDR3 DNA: TGTGCCGCCACACCCGGGCGGGAAGCCTCCTACGAGCAGTACTTC
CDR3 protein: CAATPGREASYEQYF

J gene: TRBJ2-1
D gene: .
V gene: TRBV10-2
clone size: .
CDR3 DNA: TGCGCCAGCAGTTTTACTAGCCCCCGAAGCAGTGAGCAGTTCTTC
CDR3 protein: CASSFTSPRSSEQFF

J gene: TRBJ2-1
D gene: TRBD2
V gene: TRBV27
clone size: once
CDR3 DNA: TGTGCCAGCAGCCTAGTGGGCGATGTAACTAGCGGGAGCTACAATGAGCAGTTCTTC
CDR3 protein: CASSLVGDVTSGSYNEQFF

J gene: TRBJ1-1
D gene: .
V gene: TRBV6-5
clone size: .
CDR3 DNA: TGTGCCAGCGGGGCTGAAGCTTTCTTT
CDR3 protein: CASGAEAFF

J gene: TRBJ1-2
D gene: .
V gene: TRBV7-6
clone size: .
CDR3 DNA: TGTGCCAGCAGCTTAGGAGGCGGACACCCGAACTATGGCTACACCTTC
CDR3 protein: CASSLGGGHPNYGYTF

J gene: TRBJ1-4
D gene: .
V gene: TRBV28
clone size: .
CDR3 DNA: TGTGCCAGCAGGTCGGGGGGCGGAAGGTCGTATGAAAAACTGTTTTTT
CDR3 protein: CASRSGGGRSYEKLFF

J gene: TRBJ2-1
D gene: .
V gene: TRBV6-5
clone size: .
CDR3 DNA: TGTGCCAGCAGTTACTCCGCAGGGGTGGGCAATGAGCAGTTCTTC
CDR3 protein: CASSYSAGVGNEQFF

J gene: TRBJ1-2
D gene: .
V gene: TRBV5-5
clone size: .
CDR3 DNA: TGTGCCAGCAGCTGGACAGACATCAACAGCCATGGCTACACCTTC
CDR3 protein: CASSWTDINSHGYTF

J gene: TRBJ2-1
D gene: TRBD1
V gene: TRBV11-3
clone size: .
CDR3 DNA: TGTGCCAGCAGCTCCCGTAGGACAGGGGATCTGGGTGAGCAGTTCTTC
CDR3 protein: CASSSRRTGDLGEQFF

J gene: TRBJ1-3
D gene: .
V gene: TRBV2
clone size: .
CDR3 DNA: TGTGCCAGCAGTGAAAGCCTGCGCGACCCCTCTGGAAACACCATATATTTT
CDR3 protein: CASSESLRDPSGNTIYF

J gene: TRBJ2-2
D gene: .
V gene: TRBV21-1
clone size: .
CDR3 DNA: TGTGCCAGCAGCCACTCAGGTGGGGGACAGGTGAACACCGGGGAGCTGTTTTTT
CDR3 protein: CASSHSGGGQVNTGELFF

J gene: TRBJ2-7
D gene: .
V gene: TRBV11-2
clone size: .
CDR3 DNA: TGTGCCAGCAGCTTGCTGGGGGGACCTTCCCCCCGCAGCTCCTACGAGCAGTACTTC
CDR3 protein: CASSLLGGPSPRSSYEQYF

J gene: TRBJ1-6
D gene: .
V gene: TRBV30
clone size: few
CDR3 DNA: TGTGCCTGGAAATCAGGGAACTATAATTCACCCCTCCACTTT
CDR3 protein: CAWKSGNYNSPLHF

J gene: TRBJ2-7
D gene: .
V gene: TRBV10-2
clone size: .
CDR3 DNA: TGCGCCAGCAGTGGGGATATGTCCTACGAGCAGTACTTC
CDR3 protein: CASSGDMSYEQYF

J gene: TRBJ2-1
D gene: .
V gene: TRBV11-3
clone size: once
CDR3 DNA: TGTGCCAGCAGCCCCGATAACAACCCTTACAATGAGCAGTTCTTC
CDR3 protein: CASSPDNNPYNEQFF

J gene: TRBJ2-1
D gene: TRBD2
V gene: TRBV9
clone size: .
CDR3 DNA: TGTGCCAGCAGCGTAGGATCTTGGTGGACTAGCGGGAGGGGGACTTACAATGAGCAGTTCTTC
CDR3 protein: CASSVGSWWTSGRGTYNEQFF